This section outlines one TCR beta chain sequence together with its context. As yet, its antigen is unknown. Compared with germline, one end of the junction differs, possibly owing to a read error. The sample belongs to a study of cytomegalovirus exposure and HLA in healthy donors. PCR employed 60 Vbeta and 13 Jbeta primers. Here immunoSEQ multiplex PCR was the method, and the copy in TCRdb shows in-frame clones only, minus some. This table has roughly 290,000 clones, 70% to 90% appearing once. General study points: Confirmation was obtained in vitro that a few CMV-associated chains are specific for CMV antigens. Roughly uniform sequencing depth across donors was assumed, possibly incorrectly.

The sample taken for sequencing was PBMCs. The clonotype was recovered from a woman younger than 30 in good health and CMV-seronegative.

The CDR3 bases are TGTTCCAGCAGCTTCGGGCAGGGGAGGGGATATGGCTACACCTTC. It is translated as CSSSFGQGRGYGYTF. The rearrangement joins TRBV7-9 to TRBJ1-2; perhaps TRBD1 as D (6 bases). The CDR3 has 15 residues. From germline, CDR1 is SEHNR and CDR2 FQNEAQ (reference sequence).